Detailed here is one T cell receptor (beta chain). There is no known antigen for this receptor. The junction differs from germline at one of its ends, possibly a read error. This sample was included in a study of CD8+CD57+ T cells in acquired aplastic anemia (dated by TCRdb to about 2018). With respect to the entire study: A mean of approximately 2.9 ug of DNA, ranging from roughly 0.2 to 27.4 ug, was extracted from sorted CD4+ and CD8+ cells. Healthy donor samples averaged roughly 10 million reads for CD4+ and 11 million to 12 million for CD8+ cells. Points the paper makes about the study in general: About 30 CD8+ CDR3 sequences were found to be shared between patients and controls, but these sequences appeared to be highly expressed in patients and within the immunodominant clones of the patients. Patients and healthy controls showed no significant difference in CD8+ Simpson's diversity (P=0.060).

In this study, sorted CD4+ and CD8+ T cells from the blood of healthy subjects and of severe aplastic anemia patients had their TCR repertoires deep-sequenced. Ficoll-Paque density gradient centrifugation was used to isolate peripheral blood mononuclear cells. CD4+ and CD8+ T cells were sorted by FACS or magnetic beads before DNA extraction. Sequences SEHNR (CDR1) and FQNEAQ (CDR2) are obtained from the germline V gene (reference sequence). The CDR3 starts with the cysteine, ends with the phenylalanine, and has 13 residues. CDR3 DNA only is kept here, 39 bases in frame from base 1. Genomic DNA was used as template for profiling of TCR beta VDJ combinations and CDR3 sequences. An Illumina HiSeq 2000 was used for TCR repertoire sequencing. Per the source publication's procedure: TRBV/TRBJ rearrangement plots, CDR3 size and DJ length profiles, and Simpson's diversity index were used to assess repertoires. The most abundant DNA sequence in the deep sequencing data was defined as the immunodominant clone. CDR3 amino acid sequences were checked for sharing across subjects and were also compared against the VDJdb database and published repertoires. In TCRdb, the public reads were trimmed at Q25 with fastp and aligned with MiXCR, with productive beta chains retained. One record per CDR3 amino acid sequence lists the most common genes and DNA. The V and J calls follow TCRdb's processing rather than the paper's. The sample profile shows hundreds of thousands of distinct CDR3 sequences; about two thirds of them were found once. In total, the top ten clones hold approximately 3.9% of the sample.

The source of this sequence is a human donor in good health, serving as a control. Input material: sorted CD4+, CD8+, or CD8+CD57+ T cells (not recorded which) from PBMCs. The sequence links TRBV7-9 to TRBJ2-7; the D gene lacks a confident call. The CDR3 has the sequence CASSPPRPRGQCF. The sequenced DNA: TGTGCCAGCAGTCCGCCGAGGCCCCGTGGGCAGTGCTTC.